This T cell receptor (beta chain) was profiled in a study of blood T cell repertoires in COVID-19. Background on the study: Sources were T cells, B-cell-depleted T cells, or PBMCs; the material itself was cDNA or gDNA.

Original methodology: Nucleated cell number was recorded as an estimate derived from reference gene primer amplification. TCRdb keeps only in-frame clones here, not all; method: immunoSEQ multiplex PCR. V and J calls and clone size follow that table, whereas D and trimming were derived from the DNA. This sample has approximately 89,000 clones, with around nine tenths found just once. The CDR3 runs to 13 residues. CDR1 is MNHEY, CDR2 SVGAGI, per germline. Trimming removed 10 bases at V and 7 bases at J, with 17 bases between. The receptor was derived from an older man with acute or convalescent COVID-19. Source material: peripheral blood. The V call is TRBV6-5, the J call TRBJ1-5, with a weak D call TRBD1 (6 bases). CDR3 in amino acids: CATSRTVRQPQHF. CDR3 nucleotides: TGTGCCACCTCCCGGACAGTCAGGCAGCCCCAGCATTTT.